The entry below gives a single T cell receptor (beta chain) sequence along with its context. This entry is derived from a study of blood T cell repertoires in COVID-19. Study-wide context: COVID-19 samples, acute and convalescent, were from the United States, Italy and Spain. The analysed material was cDNA or gDNA that came from T cells, B-cell-depleted T cells, or PBMCs.

Authors' data handling: Amplification with reference gene primers provided the estimates of nucleated cell counts. Profiling relied on immunoSEQ multiplex PCR, and the TCRdb table lists in-frame clones only, not all of them. That table supplies the V and J calls and clone size; D and trimming were determined from the DNA. The table includes roughly 190,000 clones, about nine tenths detected once. The V end lost 3 bases, the J end lost 8 bases, and 14 bases lay between the germline ends. Germline V gives CDR1 SEHNR, CDR2 FQNEAQ (reference sequence). This CDR3 has 14 residues. Participant-reported clinical history was the basis for cohort assignment.

The chain couples TRBV7-9 to TRBJ2-1, with D possibly TRBD2 on 6 matching bases. Sequenced material: PBMCs or T cells enriched from blood (not recorded which). The source of this sequence is a woman between 18 and 29 years old who had recovered from COVID-19. CDR3 protein: CASSFGRPGDEQFF. CDR3 sequence (DNA): TGTGCCAGCAGCTTTGGGCGTCCGGGAGATGAGCAGTTCTTC.